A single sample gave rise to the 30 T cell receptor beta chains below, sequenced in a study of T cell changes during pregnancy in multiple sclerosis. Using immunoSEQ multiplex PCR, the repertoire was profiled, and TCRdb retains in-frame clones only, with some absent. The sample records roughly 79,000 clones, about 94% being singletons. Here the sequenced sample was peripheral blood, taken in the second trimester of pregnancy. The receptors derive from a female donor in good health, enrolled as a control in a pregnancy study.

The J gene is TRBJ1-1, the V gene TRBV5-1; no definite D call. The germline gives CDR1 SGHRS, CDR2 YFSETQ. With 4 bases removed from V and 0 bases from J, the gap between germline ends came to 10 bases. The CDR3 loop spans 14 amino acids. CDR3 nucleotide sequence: TGCGCCAGCAGCCGCGAGAACTTGAACACTGAAGCTTTCTTT. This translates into CASSRENLNTEAFF.

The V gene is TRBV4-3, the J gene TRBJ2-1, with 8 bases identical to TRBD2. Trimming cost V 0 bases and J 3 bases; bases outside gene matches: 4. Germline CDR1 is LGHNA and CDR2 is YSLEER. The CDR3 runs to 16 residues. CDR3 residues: CASSQDAGGGYNEQFF. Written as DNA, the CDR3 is TGCGCCAGCAGCCAAGATGCGGGGGGCGGCTACAATGAGCAGTTCTTC.

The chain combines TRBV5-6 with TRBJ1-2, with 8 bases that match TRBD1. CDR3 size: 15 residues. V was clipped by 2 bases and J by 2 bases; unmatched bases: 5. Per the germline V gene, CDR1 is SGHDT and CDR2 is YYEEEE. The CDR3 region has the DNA TGTGCCAGCAGCTTTCCAGGGGGCGTAAACTATGGCTACACCTTC. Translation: CASSFPGGVNYGYTF.

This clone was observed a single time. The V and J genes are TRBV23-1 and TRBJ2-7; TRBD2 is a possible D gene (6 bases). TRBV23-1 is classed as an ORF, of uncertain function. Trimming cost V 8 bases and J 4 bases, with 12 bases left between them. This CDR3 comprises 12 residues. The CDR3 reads CASRPSGYEQYF. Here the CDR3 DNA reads TGCGCCAGCCGACCGAGCGGGTACGAGCAGTACTTC.

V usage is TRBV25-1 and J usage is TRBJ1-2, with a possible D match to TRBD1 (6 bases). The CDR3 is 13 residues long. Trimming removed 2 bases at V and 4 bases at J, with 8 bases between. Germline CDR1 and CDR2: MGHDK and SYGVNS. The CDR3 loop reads CASSEGGPYGYTF. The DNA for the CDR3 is TGTGCCAGCAGTGAAGGGGGCCCCTATGGCTACACCTTC.

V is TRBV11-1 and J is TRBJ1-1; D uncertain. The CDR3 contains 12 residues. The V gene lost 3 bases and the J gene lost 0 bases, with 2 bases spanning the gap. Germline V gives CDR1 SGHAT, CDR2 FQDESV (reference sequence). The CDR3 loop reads CASSFLNTEAFF. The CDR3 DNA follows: TGTGCCAGCAGCTTCTTGAACACTGAAGCTTTCTTT.

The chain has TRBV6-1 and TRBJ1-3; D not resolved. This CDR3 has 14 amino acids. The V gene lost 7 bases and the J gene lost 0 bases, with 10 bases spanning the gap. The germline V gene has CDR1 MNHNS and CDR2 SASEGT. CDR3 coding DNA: TGTGCCAGCACTCAAAGAGACTCTGGAAACACCATATATTTT. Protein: CASTQRDSGNTIYF.

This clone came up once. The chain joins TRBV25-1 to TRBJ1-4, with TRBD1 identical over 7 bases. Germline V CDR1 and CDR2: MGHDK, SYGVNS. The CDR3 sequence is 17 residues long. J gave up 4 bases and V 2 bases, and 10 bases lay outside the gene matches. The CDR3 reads CASSEDWTGGYNEKLFF. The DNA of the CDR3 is TGTGCCAGCAGTGAAGATTGGACAGGAGGGTATAATGAAAAACTGTTTTTT.

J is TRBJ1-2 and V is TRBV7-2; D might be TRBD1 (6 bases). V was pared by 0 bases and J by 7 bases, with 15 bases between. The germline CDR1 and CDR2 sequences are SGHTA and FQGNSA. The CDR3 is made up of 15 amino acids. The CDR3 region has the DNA TGTGCCAGCAGCTTAGCGTACCAGGGGTTGGGTGGCTACACCTTC. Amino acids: CASSLAYQGLGGYTF.

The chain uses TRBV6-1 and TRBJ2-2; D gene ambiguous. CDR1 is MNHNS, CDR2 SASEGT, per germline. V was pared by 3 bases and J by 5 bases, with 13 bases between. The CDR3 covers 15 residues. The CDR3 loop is CASSDAKRKTGELFF. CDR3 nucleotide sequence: TGTGCCAGCAGTGATGCCAAGCGAAAAACCGGGGAGCTGTTTTTT.

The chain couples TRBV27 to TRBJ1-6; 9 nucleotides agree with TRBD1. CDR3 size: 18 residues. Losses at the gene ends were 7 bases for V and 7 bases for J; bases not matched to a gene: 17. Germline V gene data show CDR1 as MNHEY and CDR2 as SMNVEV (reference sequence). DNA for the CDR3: TGTGCCAGCACCCTTTTCGCCAACAGGGGGCAGATAAATTCACCCCTCCACTTT. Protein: CASTLFANRGQINSPLHF.

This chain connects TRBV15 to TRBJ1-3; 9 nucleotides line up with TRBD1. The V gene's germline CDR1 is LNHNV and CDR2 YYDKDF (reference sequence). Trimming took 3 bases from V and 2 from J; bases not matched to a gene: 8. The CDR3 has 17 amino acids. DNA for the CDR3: TGTGCCACCAGCAGGGAACCGGGACAGGGACCTGGAAACACCATATATTTT. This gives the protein CATSREPGQGPGNTIYF.

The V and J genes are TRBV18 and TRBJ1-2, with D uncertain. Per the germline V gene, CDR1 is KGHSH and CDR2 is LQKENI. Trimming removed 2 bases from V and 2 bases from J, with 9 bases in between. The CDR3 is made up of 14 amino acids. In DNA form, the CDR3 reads TGTGCCAGCTCACCAGATTTAGTGAACTATGGCTACACCTTC. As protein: CASSPDLVNYGYTF. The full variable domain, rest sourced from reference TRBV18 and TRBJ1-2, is NAGVMQNPRHLVRRRGQEARLRCSPMKGHSHVYWYRQLPEEGLKFMVYLQKENIIDESGMPKERFSAEFPKEGPSILRIQQVVRGDSAAYFCASSPDLVNYGYTFGSGTRLTVV.

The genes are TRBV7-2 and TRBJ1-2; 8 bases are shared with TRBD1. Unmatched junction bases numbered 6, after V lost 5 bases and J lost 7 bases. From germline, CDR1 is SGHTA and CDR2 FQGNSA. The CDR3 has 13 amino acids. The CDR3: CASSPQGASGYTF. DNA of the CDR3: TGTGCCAGCAGCCCCCAGGGGGCTTCTGGCTACACCTTC.

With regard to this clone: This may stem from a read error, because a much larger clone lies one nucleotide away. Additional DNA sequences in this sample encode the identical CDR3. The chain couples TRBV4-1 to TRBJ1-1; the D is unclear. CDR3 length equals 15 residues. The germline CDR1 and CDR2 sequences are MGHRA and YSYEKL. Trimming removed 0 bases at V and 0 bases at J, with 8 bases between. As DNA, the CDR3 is TGCGCCAGCAGCCAAGAAACAGCCATGAACACTGAAGCTTTCTTT. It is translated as CASSQETAMNTEAFF.

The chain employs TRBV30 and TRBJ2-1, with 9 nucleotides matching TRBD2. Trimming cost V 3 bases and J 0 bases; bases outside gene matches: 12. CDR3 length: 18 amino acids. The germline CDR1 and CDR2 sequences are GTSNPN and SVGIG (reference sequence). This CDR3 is CAWRLGLAGKSSYNEQFF. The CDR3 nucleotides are TGTGCCTGGAGGTTGGGGCTAGCGGGGAAAAGCTCCTACAATGAGCAGTTCTTC.

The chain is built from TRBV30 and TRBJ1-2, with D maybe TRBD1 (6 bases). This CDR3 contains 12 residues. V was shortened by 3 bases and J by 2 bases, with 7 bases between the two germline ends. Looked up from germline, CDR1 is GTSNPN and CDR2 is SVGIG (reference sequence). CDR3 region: CAWSTGNYGYTF. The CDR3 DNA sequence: TGTGCCTGGAGCACAGGGAACTATGGCTACACCTTC.

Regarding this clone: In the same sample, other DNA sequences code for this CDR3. In nucleotides, the CDR3 is TGTGCCATCAGTGAGTTAACGGGAAGTGGAAACACCATATATTTT. It codes for CAISELTGSGNTIYF. This chain joins TRBV10-3 and TRBJ1-3; D call uncertain. In germline, CDR1 is ENHRY, CDR2 SYGVKD. V was trimmed by 1 base and J by 3 bases, leaving 10 bases between them. This CDR3 is built from 15 residues.

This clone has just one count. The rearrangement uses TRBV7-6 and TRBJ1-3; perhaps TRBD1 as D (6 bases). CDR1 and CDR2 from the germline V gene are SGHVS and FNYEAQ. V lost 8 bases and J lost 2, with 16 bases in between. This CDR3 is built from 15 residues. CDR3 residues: CASAPDSIAGNTIYF. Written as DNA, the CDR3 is TGTGCCAGCGCACCGGACAGTATTGCTGGAAACACCATATATTTT.

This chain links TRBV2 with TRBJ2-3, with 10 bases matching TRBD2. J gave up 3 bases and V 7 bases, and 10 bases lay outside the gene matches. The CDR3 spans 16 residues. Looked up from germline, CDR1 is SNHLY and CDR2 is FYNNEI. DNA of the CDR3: TGTGCCAGCATCTTGGCTAGCGGGGGCCAAACAGATACGCAGTATTTT. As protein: CASILASGGQTDTQYF.

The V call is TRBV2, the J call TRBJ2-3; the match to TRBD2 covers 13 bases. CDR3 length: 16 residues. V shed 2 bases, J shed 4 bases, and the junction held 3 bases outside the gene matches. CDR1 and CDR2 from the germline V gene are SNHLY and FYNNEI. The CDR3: CASSERTSGGSDTQYF. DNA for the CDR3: TGTGCCAGCAGTGAAAGGACTAGCGGGGGCTCAGATACGCAGTATTTT.

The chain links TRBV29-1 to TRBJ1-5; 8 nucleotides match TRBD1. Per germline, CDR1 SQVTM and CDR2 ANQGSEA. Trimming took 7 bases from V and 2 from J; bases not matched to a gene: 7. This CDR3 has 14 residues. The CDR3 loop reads CSAVTGVGNQPQHF. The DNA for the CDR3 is TGCAGCGCCGTGACAGGGGTGGGCAATCAGCCCCAGCATTTT. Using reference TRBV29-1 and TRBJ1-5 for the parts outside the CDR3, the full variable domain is SAVISQKPSRDICQRGTSLTIQCQVDSQVTMMFWYRQQPGQSLTLIATANQGSEATYESGFVIDKFPISRPNLTFSTLTVSNMSPEDSSIYLCSAVTGVGNQPQHFGDGTRLSIL.

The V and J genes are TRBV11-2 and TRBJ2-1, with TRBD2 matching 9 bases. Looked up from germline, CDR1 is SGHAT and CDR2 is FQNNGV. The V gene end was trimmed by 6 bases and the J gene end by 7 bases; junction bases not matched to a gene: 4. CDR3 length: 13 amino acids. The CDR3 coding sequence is TGTGCCAGCAGTAGCGGGGGTGTGAATGAGCAGTTCTTC. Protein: CASSSGGVNEQFF.

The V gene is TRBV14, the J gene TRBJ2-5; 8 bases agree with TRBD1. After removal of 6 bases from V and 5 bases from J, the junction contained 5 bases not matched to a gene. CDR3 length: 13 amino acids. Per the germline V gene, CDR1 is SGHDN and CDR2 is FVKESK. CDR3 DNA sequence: TGTGCCAGCAGGAGGACAGGGTGGGAGACCCAGTACTTC. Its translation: CASRRTGWETQYF. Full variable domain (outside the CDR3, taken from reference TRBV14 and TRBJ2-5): EAGVTQFPSHSVIEKGQTVTLRCDPISGHDNLYWYRRVMGKEIKFLLHFVKESKQDESGMPNNRFLAERTGGTYSTLKVQPAELEDSGVYFCASRRTGWETQYFGPGTRLLVL.

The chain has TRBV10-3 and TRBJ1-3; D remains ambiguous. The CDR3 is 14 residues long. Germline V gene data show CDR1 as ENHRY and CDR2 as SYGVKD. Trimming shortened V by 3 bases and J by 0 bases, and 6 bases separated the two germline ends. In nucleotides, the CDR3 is TGTGCCATCAGTGACGGTTACTCTGGAAACACCATATATTTT. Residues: CAISDGYSGNTIYF.

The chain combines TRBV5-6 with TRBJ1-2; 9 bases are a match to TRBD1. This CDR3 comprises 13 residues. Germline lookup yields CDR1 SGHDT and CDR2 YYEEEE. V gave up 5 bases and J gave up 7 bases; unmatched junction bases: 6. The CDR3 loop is CASRDRGPFGYTF. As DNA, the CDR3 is TGTGCCAGCAGGGACAGGGGTCCCTTTGGCTACACCTTC.

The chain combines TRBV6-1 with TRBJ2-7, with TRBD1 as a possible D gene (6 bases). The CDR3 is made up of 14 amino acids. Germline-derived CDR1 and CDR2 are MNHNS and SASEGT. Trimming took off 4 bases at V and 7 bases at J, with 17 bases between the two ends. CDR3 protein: CASSAQGALLEQYF. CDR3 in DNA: TGTGCCAGCAGTGCACAGGGTGCTCTTCTAGAGCAGTACTTC.

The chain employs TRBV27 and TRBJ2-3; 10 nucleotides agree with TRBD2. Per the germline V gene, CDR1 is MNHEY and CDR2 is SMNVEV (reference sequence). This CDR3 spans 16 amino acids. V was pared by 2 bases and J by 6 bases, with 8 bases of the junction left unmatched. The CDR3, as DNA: TGTGCCAGCAGTTTAATAGCTAGCGGGGGTGGGGATACGCAGTATTTT. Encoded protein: CASSLIASGGGDTQYF.

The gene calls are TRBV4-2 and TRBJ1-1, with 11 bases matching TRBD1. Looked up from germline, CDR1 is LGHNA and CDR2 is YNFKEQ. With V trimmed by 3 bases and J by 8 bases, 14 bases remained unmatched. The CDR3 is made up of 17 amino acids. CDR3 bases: TGTGCCAGCAGCCATCACCGCTCCGGGACAGGGGGGTCCGAAGCTTTCTTT. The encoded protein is CASSHHRSGTGGSEAFF.

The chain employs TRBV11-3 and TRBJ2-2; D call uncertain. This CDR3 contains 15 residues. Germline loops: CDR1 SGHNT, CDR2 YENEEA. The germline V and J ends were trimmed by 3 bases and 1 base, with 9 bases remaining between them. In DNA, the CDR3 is TGTGCCAGCAGCTTCTATACTGGGAACACCGGGGAGCTGTTTTTT. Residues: CASSFYTGNTGELFF.